This T cell receptor (beta chain) was retrieved from a study of CD8 T cells in ankylosing spondylitis. Using its own MiXCR run on the 5' RACE reads, TCRdb lists one record per CDR3 protein. The sample lists about 240,000 distinct CDR3 sequences, around 10% occurring once. This clonotype was found many times. This CDR3 contains 15 residues. The V end was cut by 4 bases, the J end by 8 bases, with 17 bases between. Germline-derived CDR1 and CDR2 are MGHRA and YSYEKL. The sequencing input was blood, either unsorted or a sorted T cell fraction (not recorded which). The chain has TRBV4-1 and TRBJ1-4; the D gene is possibly TRBD1 (5 bases). The TCR sequence derives from a male donor with ankylosing spondylitis or in good health (not recorded which). CDR3 sequence reads: CASSRGGTVTEKLFF. The CDR3 nucleotides are TGCGCCAGCAGCCGGGGAGGGACGGTTACCGAAAAACTGTTTTTT.